This T cell receptor (beta chain) was captured by sequencing in a study of T cell changes during pregnancy in multiple sclerosis. Here immunoSEQ multiplex PCR was the method, and the copy in TCRdb shows in-frame clones only, minus some. The profile covers around 50,000 clones, with 75% to 90% appearing a single time and around 7.9% taken by the ten largest. The germline V gene encodes CDR1 SQVTM and CDR2 ANQGSEA. The CDR3 runs to 13 residues. J lost 10 bases, V lost 4 bases, and 8 bases had no gene match. The J gene is TRBJ1-4, the V gene TRBV29-1; TRBD1 agrees at 8 bases. The clonotype originates from a female donor with multiple sclerosis, enrolled in a pregnancy study. Sequences were derived from CD8+ T cells from peripheral blood mononuclear cells, sampled in the second trimester of pregnancy. CDR3 bases: TGCAGCGTTGTATCAGGGGGCGTGGGAAAACTGTTTTTT. Amino acid sequence: CSVVSGGVGKLFF.